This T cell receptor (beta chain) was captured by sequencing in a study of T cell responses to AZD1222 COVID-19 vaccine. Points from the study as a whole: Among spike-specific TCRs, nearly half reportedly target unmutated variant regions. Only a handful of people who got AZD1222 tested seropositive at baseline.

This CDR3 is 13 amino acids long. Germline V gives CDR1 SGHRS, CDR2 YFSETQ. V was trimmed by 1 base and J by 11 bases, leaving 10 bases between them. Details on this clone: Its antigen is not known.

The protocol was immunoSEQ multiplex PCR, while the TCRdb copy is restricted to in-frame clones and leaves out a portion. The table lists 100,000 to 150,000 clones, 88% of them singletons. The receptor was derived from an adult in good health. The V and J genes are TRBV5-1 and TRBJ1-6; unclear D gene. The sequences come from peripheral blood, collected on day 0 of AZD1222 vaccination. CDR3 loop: CASSLSGDTPLHF. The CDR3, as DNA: TGCGCCAGCAGCTTGAGTGGGGATACACCCCTCCACTTT.